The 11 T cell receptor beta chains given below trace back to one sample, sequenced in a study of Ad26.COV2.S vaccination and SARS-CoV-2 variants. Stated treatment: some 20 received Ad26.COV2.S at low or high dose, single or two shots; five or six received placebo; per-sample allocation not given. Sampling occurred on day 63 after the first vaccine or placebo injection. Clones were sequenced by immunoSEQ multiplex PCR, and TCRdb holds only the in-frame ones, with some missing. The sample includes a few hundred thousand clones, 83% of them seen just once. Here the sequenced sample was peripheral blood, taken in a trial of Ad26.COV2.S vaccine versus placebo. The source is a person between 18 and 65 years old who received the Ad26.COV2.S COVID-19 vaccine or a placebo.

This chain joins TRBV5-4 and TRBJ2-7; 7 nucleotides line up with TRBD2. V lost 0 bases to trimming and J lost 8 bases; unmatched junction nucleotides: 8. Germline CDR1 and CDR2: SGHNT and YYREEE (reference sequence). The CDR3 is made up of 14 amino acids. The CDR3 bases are TGTGCCAGCAGCTTGGGGACTAGAGAGTACAAGCAGTACTTC. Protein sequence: CASSLGTREYKQYF.

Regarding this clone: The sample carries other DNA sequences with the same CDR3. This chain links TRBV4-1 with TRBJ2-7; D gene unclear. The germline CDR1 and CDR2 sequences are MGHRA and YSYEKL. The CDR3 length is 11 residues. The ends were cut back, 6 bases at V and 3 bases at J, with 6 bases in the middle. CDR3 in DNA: TGCGCCAGCAGTTCAAACTACGAGCAGTACTTC. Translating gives CASSSNYEQYF.

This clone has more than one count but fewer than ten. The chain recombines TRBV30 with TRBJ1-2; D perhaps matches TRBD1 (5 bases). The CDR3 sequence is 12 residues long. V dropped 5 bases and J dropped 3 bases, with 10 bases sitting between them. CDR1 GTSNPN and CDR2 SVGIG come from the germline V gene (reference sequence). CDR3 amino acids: CAWGRDDYGYTF. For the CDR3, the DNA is TGTGCCTGGGGCAGGGATGACTATGGCTACACCTTC.

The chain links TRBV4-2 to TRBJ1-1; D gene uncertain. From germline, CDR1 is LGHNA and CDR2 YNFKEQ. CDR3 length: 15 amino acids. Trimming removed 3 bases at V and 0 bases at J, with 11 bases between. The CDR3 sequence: CASSHPDRVNTEAFF. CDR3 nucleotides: TGTGCCAGCAGCCACCCTGATAGGGTGAACACTGAAGCTTTCTTT.

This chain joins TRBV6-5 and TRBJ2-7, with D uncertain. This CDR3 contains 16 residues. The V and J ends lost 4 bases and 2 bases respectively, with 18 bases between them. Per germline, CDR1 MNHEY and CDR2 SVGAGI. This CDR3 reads CASSFLGTVTPYEQYF. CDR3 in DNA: TGTGCCAGCAGTTTTTTAGGAACCGTAACCCCCTACGAGCAGTACTTC.

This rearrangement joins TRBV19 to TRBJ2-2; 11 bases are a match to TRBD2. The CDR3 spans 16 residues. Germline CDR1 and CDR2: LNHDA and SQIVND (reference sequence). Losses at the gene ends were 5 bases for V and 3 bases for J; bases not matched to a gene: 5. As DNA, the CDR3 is TGTGCCAGTAGTGACACTAGCGGGAGTTACACCGGGGAGCTGTTTTTT. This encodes CASSDTSGSYTGELFF.

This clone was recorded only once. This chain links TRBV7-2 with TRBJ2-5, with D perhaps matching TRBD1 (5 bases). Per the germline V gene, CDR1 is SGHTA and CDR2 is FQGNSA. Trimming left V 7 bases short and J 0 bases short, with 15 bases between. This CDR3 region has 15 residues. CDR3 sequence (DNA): TGTGCCAGCACCGGCCAGGGCTTGTACCAAGAGACCCAGTACTTC. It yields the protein CASTGQGLYQETQYF.

CDR3 sequence reads: CATSRDWRTGYTEAFF. The CDR3 nucleotides are TGTGCCACCAGCAGAGATTGGAGGACAGGGTACACTGAAGCTTTCTTT. V and J are TRBV15 and TRBJ1-1; TRBD1 agrees at 8 bases. This CDR3 contains 16 residues. V was pared by 0 bases and J by 3 bases, with 6 bases of the junction left unmatched. CDR1 LNHNV and CDR2 YYDKDF come from the germline V gene (reference sequence).

CDR3 nucleotides: TGTGCCAGCAGTGAGGGCAGCCATCCTAGCAATCAGCCCCAGCATTTT. It codes for CASSEGSHPSNQPQHF. The genes are TRBV2 and TRBJ1-5; D not certain. The V gene lost 3 bases and the J gene lost 0 bases, with 12 bases spanning the gap. The CDR3 runs 16 residues. The V gene's germline CDR1 is SNHLY and CDR2 FYNNEI.

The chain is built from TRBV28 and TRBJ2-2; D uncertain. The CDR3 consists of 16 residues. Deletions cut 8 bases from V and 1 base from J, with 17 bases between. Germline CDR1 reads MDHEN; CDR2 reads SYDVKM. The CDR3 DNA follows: TGTGCCAGCTCTCAGAGGCCCCCGATGAACACCGGGGAGCTGTTTTTT. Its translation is CASSQRPPMNTGELFF.

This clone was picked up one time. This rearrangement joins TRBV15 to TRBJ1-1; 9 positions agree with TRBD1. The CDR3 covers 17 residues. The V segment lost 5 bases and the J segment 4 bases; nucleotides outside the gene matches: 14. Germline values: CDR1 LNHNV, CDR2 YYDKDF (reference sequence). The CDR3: CATSSRRWTGVGTEAFF. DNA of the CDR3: TGTGCCACCAGCTCACGGAGATGGACAGGGGTTGGCACTGAAGCTTTCTTT.